The clone carrying this T cell receptor beta chain occurred a few times. Its antigen is still unknown. This sample was included in a study of T cell repertoires in cytomegalovirus infection. As for the study in general: Well-studied HLA-B-restricted epitopes and recently identified HLA-C-restricted epitopes of CMV were both used in the study. CMV infection together with matching HLA type was indicated by public TCR beta signatures.

From the reads, TCRdb called clonotypes with MiXCR, one entry per CDR3 protein. The sample lists approximately 600,000 distinct CDR3 sequences, 40% occurring once. From germline, CDR1 is MNHEY and CDR2 SMNVEV (reference sequence). The CDR3 covers 15 residues. Trimming took 3 bases from V and 10 from J, leaving 21 bases between them. This TCR was sampled from a human donor in good health (CMV status not recorded). Some clones in this sample may be carry-over from other donors' samples. The sequences come from cultured PBMCs, collected from culture after CMV antigen stimulation. The genes are TRBV27 and TRBJ1-1; D is perhaps TRBD1 (5 bases). CDR3 coding DNA: TGTGCCAGCAGTTTTGCAGGGCAGAGACGTTTTGGAGCTTTCTTT. This gives the protein CASSFAGQRRFGAFF.